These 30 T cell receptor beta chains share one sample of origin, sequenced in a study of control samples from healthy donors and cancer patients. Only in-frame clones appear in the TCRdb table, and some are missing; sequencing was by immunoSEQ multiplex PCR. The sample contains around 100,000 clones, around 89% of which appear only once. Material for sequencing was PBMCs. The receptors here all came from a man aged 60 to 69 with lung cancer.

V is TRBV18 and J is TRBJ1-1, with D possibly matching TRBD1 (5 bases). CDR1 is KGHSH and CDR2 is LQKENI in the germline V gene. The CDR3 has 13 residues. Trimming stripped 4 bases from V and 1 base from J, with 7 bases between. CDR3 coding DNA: TGTGCCAGCTCACTGGGACCGAACACTGAAGCTTTCTTT. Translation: CASSLGPNTEAFF.

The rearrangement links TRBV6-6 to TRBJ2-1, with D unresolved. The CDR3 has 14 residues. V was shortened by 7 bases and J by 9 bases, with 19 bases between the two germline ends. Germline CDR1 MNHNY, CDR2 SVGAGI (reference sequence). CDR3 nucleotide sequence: TGTGCCAGCACTCCCGAGCTCCTTAGAGGTGAGCAGTTCTTC. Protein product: CASTPELLRGEQFF.

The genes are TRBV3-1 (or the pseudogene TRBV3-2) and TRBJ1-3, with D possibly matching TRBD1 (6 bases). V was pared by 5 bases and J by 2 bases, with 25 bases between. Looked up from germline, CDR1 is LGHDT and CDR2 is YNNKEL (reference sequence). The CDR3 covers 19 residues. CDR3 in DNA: TGTGCCAGCAGCAAAAGAGGGGCAGGGGAGGTGAGCGCTGGAAACACCATATATTTT. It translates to CASSKRGAGEVSAGNTIYF.

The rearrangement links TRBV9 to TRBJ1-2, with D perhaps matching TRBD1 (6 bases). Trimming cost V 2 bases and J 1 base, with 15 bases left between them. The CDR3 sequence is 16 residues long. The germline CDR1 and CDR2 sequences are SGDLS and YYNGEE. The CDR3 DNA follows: TGTGCCAGCAGCGTGGCGACAGGAACCAGTAACTATGGCTACACCTTC. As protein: CASSVATGTSNYGYTF.

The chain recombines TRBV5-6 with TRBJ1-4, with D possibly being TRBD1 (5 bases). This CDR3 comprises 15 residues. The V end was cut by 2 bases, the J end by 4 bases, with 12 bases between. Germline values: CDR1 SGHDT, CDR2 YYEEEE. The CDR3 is CASSFIDSFNEKLFF. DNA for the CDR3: TGTGCCAGCAGCTTCATCGACAGCTTTAATGAAAAACTGTTTTTT.

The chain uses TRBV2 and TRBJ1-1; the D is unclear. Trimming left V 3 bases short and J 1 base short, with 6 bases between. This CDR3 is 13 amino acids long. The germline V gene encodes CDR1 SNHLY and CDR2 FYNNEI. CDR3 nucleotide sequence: TGTGCCAGCAGTGATAGCAGGAACACTGAAGCTTTCTTT. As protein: CASSDSRNTEAFF.

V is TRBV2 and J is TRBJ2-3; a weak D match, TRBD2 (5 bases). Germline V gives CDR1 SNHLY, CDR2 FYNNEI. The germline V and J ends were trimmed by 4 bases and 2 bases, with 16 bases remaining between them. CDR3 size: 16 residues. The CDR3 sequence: CASSGEWGATTDTQYF. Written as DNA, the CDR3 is TGTGCCAGCAGTGGCGAATGGGGAGCCACCACAGATACGCAGTATTTT.

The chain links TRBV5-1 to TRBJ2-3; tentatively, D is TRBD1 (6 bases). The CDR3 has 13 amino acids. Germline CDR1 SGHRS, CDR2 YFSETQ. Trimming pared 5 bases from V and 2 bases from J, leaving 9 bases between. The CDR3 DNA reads TGCGCCAGCAGTCGGGACATCACAGATACGCAGTATTTT. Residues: CASSRDITDTQYF. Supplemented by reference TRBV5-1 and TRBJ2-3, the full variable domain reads KAGVTQTPRYLIKTRGQQVTLSCSPISGHRSVSWYQQTPGQGLQFLFEYFSETQRNKGNFPGRFSGRQFSNSRSEMNVSTLELGDSALYLCASSRDITDTQYFGPGTRLTVL.

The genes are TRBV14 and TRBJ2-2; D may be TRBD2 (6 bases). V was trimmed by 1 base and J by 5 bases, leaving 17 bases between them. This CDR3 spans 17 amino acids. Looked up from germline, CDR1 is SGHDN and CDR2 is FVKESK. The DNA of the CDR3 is TGTGCCAGCAGCCAAGCATGGGGCGCCGGGGGAACCGGGGAGCTGTTTTTT. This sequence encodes CASSQAWGAGGTGELFF.

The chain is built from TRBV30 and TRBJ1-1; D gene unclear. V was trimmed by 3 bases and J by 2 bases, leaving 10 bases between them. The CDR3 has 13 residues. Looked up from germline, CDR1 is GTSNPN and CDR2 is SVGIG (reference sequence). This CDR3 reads CAWRYYSNTEAFF. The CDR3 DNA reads TGTGCCTGGAGGTACTACAGTAACACTGAAGCTTTCTTT.

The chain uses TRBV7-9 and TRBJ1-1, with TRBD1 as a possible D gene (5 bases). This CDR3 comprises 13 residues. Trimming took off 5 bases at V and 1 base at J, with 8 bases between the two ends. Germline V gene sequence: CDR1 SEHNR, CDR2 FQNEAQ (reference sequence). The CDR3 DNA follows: TGTGCCAGCAGCACCACAGGGAACACTGAAGCTTTCTTT. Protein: CASSTTGNTEAFF.

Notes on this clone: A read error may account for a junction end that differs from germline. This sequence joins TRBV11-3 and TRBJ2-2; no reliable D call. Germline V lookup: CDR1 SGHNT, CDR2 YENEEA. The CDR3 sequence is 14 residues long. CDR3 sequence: CASSLEGNAGELFF. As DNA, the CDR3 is TGTGCCAGCAGCTTAGAAGGGAACGCCGGGGAGCTGTTTTTT.

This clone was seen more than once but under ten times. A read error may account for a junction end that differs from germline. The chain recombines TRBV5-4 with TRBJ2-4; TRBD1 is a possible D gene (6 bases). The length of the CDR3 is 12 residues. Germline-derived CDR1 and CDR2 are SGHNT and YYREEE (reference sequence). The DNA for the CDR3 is TGTGCCAGCAGCTTGGGGGACACTGATCGGGACTTC. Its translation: CASSLGDTDRDF. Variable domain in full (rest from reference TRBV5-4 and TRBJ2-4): ETGVTQSPTHLIKTRGQQVTLRCSSQSGHNTVSWYQQALGQGPQFIFQYYREEENGRGNFPPRFSGLQFPNYSSELNVNALELDDSALYLCASSLGDTDRDFGAGTRLSVL.

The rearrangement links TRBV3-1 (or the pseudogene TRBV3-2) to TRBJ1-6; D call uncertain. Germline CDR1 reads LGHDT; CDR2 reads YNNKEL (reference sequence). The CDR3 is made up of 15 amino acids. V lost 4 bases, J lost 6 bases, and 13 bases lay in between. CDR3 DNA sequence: TGTGCCAGCAGCCGGGGTATGGCCGCTAATTCACCCCTCCACTTT. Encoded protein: CASSRGMAANSPLHF.

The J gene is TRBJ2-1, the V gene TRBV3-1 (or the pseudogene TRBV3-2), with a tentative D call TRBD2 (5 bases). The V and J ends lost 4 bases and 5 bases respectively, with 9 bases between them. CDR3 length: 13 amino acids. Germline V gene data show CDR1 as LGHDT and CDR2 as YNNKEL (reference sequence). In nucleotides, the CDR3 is TGTGCCAGCAGCCCTCGGGGTGACAATGAGCAGTTCTTC. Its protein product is CASSPRGDNEQFF.

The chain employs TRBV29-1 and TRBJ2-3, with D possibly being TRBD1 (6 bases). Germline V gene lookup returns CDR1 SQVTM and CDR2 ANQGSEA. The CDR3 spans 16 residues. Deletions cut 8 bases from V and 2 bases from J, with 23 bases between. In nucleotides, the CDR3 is TGCAGCTCGATCCCGGGGAAGAGGGGGATCACAGATACGCAGTATTTT. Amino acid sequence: CSSIPGKRGITDTQYF.

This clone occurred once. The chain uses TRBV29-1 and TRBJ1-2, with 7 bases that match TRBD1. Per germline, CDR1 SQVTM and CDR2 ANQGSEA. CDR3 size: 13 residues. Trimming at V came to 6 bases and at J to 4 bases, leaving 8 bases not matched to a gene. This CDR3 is CSVMTPGGYGYTF. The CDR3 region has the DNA TGCAGCGTCATGACACCAGGGGGCTATGGCTACACCTTC.

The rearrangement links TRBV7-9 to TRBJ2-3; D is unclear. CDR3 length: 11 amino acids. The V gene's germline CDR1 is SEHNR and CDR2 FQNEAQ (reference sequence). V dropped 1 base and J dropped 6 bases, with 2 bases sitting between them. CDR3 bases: TGTGCCAGCAGCTTAGTCGATACGCAGTATTTT. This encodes CASSLVDTQYF.

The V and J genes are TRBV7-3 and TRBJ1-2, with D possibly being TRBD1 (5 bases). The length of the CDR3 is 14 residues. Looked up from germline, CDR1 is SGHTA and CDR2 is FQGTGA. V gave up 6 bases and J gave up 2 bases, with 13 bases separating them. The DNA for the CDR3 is TGTGCCAGCAGACCAAGGGCAGGGAACTATGGCTACACCTTC. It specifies CASRPRAGNYGYTF.

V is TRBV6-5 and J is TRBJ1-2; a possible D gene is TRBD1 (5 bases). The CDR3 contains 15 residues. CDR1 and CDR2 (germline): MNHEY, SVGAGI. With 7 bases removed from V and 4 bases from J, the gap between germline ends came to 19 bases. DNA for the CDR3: TGTGCCAGCAAGGGGCCATCAACTACCTTCTATGGCTACACCTTC. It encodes CASKGPSTTFYGYTF.

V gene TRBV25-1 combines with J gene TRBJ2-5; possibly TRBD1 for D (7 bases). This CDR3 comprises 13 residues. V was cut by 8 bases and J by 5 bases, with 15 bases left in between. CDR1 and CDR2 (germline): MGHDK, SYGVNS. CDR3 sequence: CASRRGPRETQYF. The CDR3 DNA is TGTGCCAGCCGGAGGGGGCCTAGGGAGACCCAGTACTTC. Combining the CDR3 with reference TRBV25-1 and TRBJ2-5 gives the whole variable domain EADIYQTPRYLVIGTGKKITLECSQTMGHDKMYWYQQDPGMELHLIHYSYGVNSTEKGDLSSESTVSRIRTEHFPLTLESARPSHTSQYLCASRRGPRETQYFGPGTRLLVL.

CDR3 sequence (DNA): TGTGCCAGCAGCGCACTACAGGGGAATGAGCAGTTCTTC. Translated: CASSALQGNEQFF. The chain has TRBV5-4 and TRBJ2-1; TRBD1 matches 7 bases. Germline assignment: CDR1 SGHNT and CDR2 YYREEE (reference sequence). With 4 bases clipped from V and 7 bases from J, the junction kept 5 bases outside the gene matches. This CDR3 spans 13 amino acids.

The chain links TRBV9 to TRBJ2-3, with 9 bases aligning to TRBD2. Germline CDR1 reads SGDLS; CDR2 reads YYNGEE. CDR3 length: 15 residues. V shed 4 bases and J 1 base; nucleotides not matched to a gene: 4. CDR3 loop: CASSFRTSGTDTQYF. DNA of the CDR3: TGTGCCAGCAGCTTCCGGACTAGCGGCACAGATACGCAGTATTTT.

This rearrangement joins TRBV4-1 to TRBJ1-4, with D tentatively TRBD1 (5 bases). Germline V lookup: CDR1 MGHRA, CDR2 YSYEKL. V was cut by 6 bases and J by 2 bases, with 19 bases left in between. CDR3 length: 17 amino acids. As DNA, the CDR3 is TGCGCCAGCAGTCAAAGGTCTCCAGGGAATACTAATGAAAAACTGTTTTTT. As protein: CASSQRSPGNTNEKLFF.

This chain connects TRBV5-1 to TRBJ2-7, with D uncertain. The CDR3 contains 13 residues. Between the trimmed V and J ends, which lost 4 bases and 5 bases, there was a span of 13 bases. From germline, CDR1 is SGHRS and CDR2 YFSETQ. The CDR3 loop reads CASSLGPGHEQYV. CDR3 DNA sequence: TGCGCCAGCAGCCTAGGTCCGGGTCACGAGCAGTACGTC.

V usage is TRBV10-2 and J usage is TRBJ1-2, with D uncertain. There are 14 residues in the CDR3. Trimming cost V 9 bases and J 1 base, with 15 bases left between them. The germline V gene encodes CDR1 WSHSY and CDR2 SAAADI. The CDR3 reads CASPIDRNNYGYTF. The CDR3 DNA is TGCGCCAGTCCAATCGACCGAAATAACTATGGCTACACCTTC.

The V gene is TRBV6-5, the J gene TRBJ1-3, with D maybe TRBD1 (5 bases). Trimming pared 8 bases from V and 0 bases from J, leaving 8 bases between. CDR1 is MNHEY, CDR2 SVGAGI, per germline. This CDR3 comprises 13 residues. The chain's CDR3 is CASVTDSGNTIYF. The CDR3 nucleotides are TGTGCCAGCGTGACAGACTCTGGAAACACCATATATTTT.

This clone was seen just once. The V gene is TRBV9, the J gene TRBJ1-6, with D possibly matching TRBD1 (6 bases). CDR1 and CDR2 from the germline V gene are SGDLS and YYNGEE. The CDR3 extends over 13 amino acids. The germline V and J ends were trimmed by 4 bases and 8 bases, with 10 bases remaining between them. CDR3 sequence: CASSRQADSPLHF. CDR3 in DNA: TGTGCCAGCAGCCGACAGGCAGATTCACCCCTCCACTTT.

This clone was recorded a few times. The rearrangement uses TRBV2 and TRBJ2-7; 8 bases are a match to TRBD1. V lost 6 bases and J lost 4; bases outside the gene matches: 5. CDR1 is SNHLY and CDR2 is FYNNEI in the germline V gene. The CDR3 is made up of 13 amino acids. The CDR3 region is CASRFQGAYEQYV. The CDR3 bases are TGTGCCAGCAGGTTTCAGGGGGCGTACGAGCAGTACGTC.

This CDR3 reads CASSQGGVQRYGYTF. The CDR3 nucleotides are TGTGCCAGCAGCCAAGGCGGTGTCCAGCGCTATGGCTACACCTTC. The V call is TRBV14, the J call TRBJ1-2; D is undetermined. CDR1 SGHDN and CDR2 FVKESK come from the germline V gene. Trimming removed 1 base at V and 4 bases at J, with 13 bases between. The CDR3 runs to 15 residues.